This TCR beta chain comes out of a study of blood T cell repertoires in COVID-19 (TCRdb year 2020). Study-level background: Collaborator samples came from the United States, Italy and Spain and covered acute and convalescent phases of COVID-19. The material from the prospective study consisted of cDNA or gDNA derived from T cells, B-cell-depleted T cells, or PBMCs. The dataset comprised deeply sampled blood TCRbeta repertoires from subjects exposed to, actively infected with, or recovered from COVID-19. A freely available public database, intended as a resource for researchers studying the immune response to SARS-CoV-2, is where the repertoires were released. The samples were drawn from two sources: the first 160 participants of the ongoing ImmuneRACE study, and fewer than 1,500 subjects contributed by 6 global collaborators. A de-identified subject ID, COVID-19 status, age in years and sex were almost always included in the sample metadata. Where available, HLA class I and class II types were obtained from metadata supplied by the sample provider rather than from assay-based typing. The paper as a whole reports these results and caveats: Clinical and demographic metadata were provided uncurated, with the amount varying by source and participant.

The immunoSEQ Assay, a bias-controlled multiplex PCR, was used to amplify TCRbeta CDR3 regions from genomic DNA. From the authors' description of their analysis: The number of nucleated cells in each sample was estimated from the amplification of reference gene primers within the assay. Sequence reads were collapsed and filtered to measure the absolute abundance of every unique TCRbeta CDR3 rearrangement. For each sample, productive Simpson clonality was calculated by taking the square root of Simpson's diversity index across productive rearrangements. TCRdb mirrors the immuneACCESS table, restricted to in-frame sequences. Some clones are absent from its copies; in checked studies, under half trace to an unresolved V gene, and the reason for the others is unknown. That table is the source of V, J and clone size, and D and trimming were worked out from the DNA. The sample has roughly 280,000 clones on record, approximately 90% of them singletons. Roughly 2.4% of the sample is in the top ten clones.

From the cysteine up to the phenylalanine, the CDR3 has a length of 18 residues. The kept DNA is CDR3 alone, 54 bases in frame from the first base. Via the germline V gene (reference sequence), CDR1 is LNHNV and CDR2 YYDKDF. From V the trimming removes 0 bases and from J it removes 2 bases, while the gene matches leave 9 bases of the junction unaccounted for. As to this clone: Its antigen specificity is not known. No qualities accompany the bases; no much larger clone lies one base away.

Another Seattle source contributed samples from volunteer blood donors who had recovered from COVID-19. Each collaborating institution followed its own protocols to collect whole blood in K2EDTA tubes. For TCRbeta analysis, collaborator samples were shipped as frozen whole blood, as isolated PBMCs, or as DNA extracted from either sample type. This sequence originates from a woman in her forties or fifties who had recovered from COVID-19. This sequence uses TRBV15 and TRBJ2-3; TRBD1 agrees with 9 junctional bases. Specimen: peripheral blood. CDR3 protein: CATSRDKYRGPATDTQYF. The DNA reads as follows: TGTGCCACCAGCAGAGATAAGTACAGGGGGCCGGCCACAGATACGCAGTATTTT.